Listed below are T cell receptor beta chains from one sample, sequenced in a study of post-analysis software for immune sequencing data. One entry per CDR3 protein results from TCRdb running MiXCR on the PCR reads. This table holds roughly 400,000 distinct CDR3 sequences, less than 40% found once. Sequencing was performed on blood. The receptors here all came from a girl aged 2-15 years with multiple sclerosis. The CDR3 runs from the conserved cysteine through the conserved F or W. A D gene is named only where the DNA matches it firmly. Rows give clone size only sometimes, using once, few, many, or a class for an expanded clone.

d_call: .
v_call: TRBV7-2
j_call: TRBJ2-7
clone_size: .
cdr3_nt: TGTGCCAGCAGCAACCGACAGGCCTCGGACTACGAGCAGTACTTC
cdr3_aa: CASSNRQASDYEQYF

d_call: TRBD2
v_call: TRBV5-6
j_call: TRBJ2-7
clone_size: few
cdr3_nt: TGTGCCAGCAGCTTCCTGACTAGCGGGAGCTCCTACGAGCAGTACTTC
cdr3_aa: CASSFLTSGSSYEQYF

d_call: .
v_call: TRBV27
j_call: TRBJ2-5
clone_size: .
cdr3_nt: TGTGCCAGCACCACCCAAGGACCGAGGGGCAATGAGCAGTACTTC
cdr3_aa: CASTTQGPRGNEQYF

d_call: .
v_call: TRBV3-1
j_call: TRBJ2-1
clone_size: once
cdr3_nt: TGTGCCAGCAGCCAAGATGGGCTAGCGAAGAGTAACTATGAGCAGTTCTTC
cdr3_aa: CASSQDGLAKSNYEQFF

d_call: .
v_call: TRBV7-8
j_call: TRBJ2-6
clone_size: few
cdr3_nt: TGTGCCAGCAGCTCCGATACTTCTGGGGCCAACGTCCTGACTTTC
cdr3_aa: CASSSDTSGANVLTF

d_call: .
v_call: TRBV29-1
j_call: TRBJ2-3
clone_size: .
cdr3_nt: TGCAGCGTTCTTAGCCGAGTACCTAGCACAGATACGCAGTATTTT
cdr3_aa: CSVLSRVPSTDTQYF

d_call: .
v_call: TRBV29-1
j_call: TRBJ2-7
clone_size: many
cdr3_nt: TGCAGCGTTACCGACACCTACGAGCAGTACTTC
cdr3_aa: CSVTDTYEQYF

d_call: .
v_call: TRBV4-2
j_call: TRBJ1-1
clone_size: .
cdr3_nt: TGTGCCAGCAGCCAAGTGTCCCTACTGAACACTGAAGCTTTCTTT
cdr3_aa: CASSQVSLLNTEAFF

d_call: .
v_call: TRBV28
j_call: TRBJ1-1
clone_size: .
cdr3_nt: TGTGCCAGCAGTTGGCAATCCGACTGGTCCAGCGCTTTCTTT
cdr3_aa: CASSWQSDWSSAFF

d_call: TRBD1
v_call: TRBV6-1
j_call: TRBJ2-7
clone_size: many
cdr3_nt: TGTGCCAGCAGCGCCGGGACAGGAACTTACGAGCAGTACTTC
cdr3_aa: CASSAGTGTYEQYF

d_call: TRBD2
v_call: TRBV20-1
j_call: TRBJ2-3
clone_size: .
cdr3_nt: TGCAGTGCTAGCAAAGTGATAGCGGGGGGGGATACGCAGTATTTT
cdr3_aa: CSASKVIAGGDTQYF

d_call: .
v_call: TRBV28
j_call: TRBJ2-5
clone_size: few
cdr3_nt: TGTGCCAGCAGGAACCGGGACCAACAAGAGACCCAGTACTTC
cdr3_aa: CASRNRDQQETQYF

d_call: .
v_call: TRBV4-1
j_call: TRBJ1-5
clone_size: .
cdr3_nt: TGCGCCAGCAGCCAGACCCAGGTCGGCGGTCAGCCCCAGCATTTT
cdr3_aa: CASSQTQVGGQPQHF

d_call: .
v_call: TRBV27
j_call: TRBJ1-1
clone_size: .
cdr3_nt: TGTGCCAGCAAGCTACAGGGGAACACTGAAGCTTTCTTT
cdr3_aa: CASKLQGNTEAFF

d_call: .
v_call: TRBV28
j_call: TRBJ1-4
clone_size: .
cdr3_nt: TGTGCCGGTGCGGGGGGCGAGGTCCATGAAAAACTGTTTTTT
cdr3_aa: CAGAGGEVHEKLFF

d_call: .
v_call: TRBV5-1
j_call: TRBJ1-4
clone_size: few
cdr3_nt: TGCGCCAGCAGCTTGGTCCTATCCGCAACTAATGAAAAACTGTTTTTT
cdr3_aa: CASSLVLSATNEKLFF

d_call: .
v_call: TRBV20-1
j_call: TRBJ2-1
clone_size: .
cdr3_nt: TGCAGTGCTAGAGATCGGCGAAATGAGCAGTTCTTC
cdr3_aa: CSARDRRNEQFF

d_call: .
v_call: TRBV9
j_call: TRBJ1-6
clone_size: .
cdr3_nt: TGTGCCAGCAGCGTAGATCTTCTCTATAATTCACCCCTCCACTTT
cdr3_aa: CASSVDLLYNSPLHF

d_call: .
v_call: TRBV6-4
j_call: TRBJ1-2
clone_size: .
cdr3_nt: TGTGCCAGCTGGCACGGGACTGACCGGGTTGGTCATGATGGCTACACCTTC
cdr3_aa: CASWHGTDRVGHDGYTF

d_call: TRBD1
v_call: TRBV20-1
j_call: TRBJ2-5
clone_size: few
cdr3_nt: TGCAGTTTTAACCTAGGGACAGCCCAAGAGACCCAGTACTTC
cdr3_aa: CSFNLGTAQETQYF

d_call: TRBD1
v_call: TRBV7-8
j_call: TRBJ2-4
clone_size: .
cdr3_nt: TGTGCCAGCAGCCCCGACAGGGTCCTGGCCAAAAACATTCAGTACTTC
cdr3_aa: CASSPDRVLAKNIQYF

d_call: TRBD1
v_call: TRBV19
j_call: TRBJ2-2
clone_size: .
cdr3_nt: TGTGCCAGTAGTATGACAGGGCTCAGCACCGGGGAGCTGTTTTTT
cdr3_aa: CASSMTGLSTGELFF

d_call: TRBD2
v_call: TRBV20-1
j_call: TRBJ2-7
clone_size: few
cdr3_nt: TGCAGTGCTAGAGATCGTAGGACTAGCGGGTACGAGCAGTACTTC
cdr3_aa: CSARDRRTSGYEQYF

d_call: TRBD1
v_call: TRBV12-5
j_call: TRBJ1-2
clone_size: .
cdr3_nt: TGTGCTAGTGGTTTGGTCCTAGGACAGGGGGCGGATGGCTACACCTTC
cdr3_aa: CASGLVLGQGADGYTF

d_call: .
v_call: TRBV20-1
j_call: TRBJ2-7
clone_size: few
cdr3_nt: TGCAGTGCCCCAAAAGACGGATACGAGCAGTACTTC
cdr3_aa: CSAPKDGYEQYF

d_call: TRBD1
v_call: TRBV4-1
j_call: TRBJ1-5
clone_size: .
cdr3_nt: TGCGCCAGCAGCCGCTTTATACAGGGGGTAGATCAGCCCCAGCATTTT
cdr3_aa: CASSRFIQGVDQPQHF

d_call: .
v_call: TRBV20-1
j_call: TRBJ1-6
clone_size: few
cdr3_nt: TGCAGTGCCTCCACAGGGTTGGAGAGCAATTCACCCCTCCACTTT
cdr3_aa: CSASTGLESNSPLHF

d_call: TRBD1
v_call: TRBV12-3/TRBV12-4
j_call: TRBJ2-4
clone_size: few
cdr3_nt: TGTGCCAGCAGTCTAAGTTCCGGGACAGGAGGACGGGAGCAGTACTTC
cdr3_aa: CASSLSSGTGGREQYF

d_call: .
v_call: TRBV10-3
j_call: TRBJ2-7
clone_size: .
cdr3_nt: TGTGCCATCAGGGACCGCCTCTACGAGCAGTACTTC
cdr3_aa: CAIRDRLYEQYF

d_call: .
v_call: TRBV7-2
j_call: TRBJ2-5
clone_size: few
cdr3_nt: TGTGCCAGCAGACAACTAGGGGGGGAGACCCAGTACTTC
cdr3_aa: CASRQLGGETQYF

d_call: .
v_call: TRBV20-1
j_call: TRBJ2-7
clone_size: .
cdr3_nt: TGCAGTGCTAGAGATTCAGGAGTATTGGCTAGCGAGCAGTACTTC
cdr3_aa: CSARDSGVLASEQYF

d_call: TRBD2
v_call: TRBV27
j_call: TRBJ2-7
clone_size: few
cdr3_nt: TGTGCCAGCAGTTTTGGACTAGCTTACGAGCAGTACTTC
cdr3_aa: CASSFGLAYEQYF

d_call: .
v_call: TRBV6-6
j_call: TRBJ2-2
clone_size: .
cdr3_nt: TGTGCCAGCAGTTACCGCCGACTCGAGAGATCCGGGGAGCTGTTTTTT
cdr3_aa: CASSYRRLERSGELFF

d_call: .
v_call: TRBV28
j_call: TRBJ2-3
clone_size: .
cdr3_nt: TGTGCCAGCAGCTTGGACAGACTGGGAGATACGCAGTATTTT
cdr3_aa: CASSLDRLGDTQYF

d_call: .
v_call: TRBV28
j_call: TRBJ1-5
clone_size: .
cdr3_nt: TGTGCCAGCAGTTTTTGGGGGGTAGTCAATCAGCCCCAGCATTTT
cdr3_aa: CASSFWGVVNQPQHF

d_call: .
v_call: TRBV28
j_call: TRBJ1-1
clone_size: few
cdr3_nt: TGTGCCAGCAGTTGGGGGGGTGGAAACACTGAAGCTTTCTTT
cdr3_aa: CASSWGGGNTEAFF

d_call: TRBD2
v_call: TRBV6-5
j_call: TRBJ2-4
clone_size: .
cdr3_nt: TGTGCCAGCAGTTTCCAAGCGGGGGGGGCCAAAAACATTCAGTACTTC
cdr3_aa: CASSFQAGGAKNIQYF

d_call: .
v_call: TRBV4-1
j_call: TRBJ1-4
clone_size: .
cdr3_nt: TGCGCCAGCAGCCGAGAACAGAGAGGGGAAAAACTGTTTTTT
cdr3_aa: CASSREQRGEKLFF

d_call: .
v_call: TRBV11-1
j_call: TRBJ2-5
clone_size: .
cdr3_nt: TGTGCCAGCAGCTTAGCAGGTAGCCGAGAGACCCAGTACTTC
cdr3_aa: CASSLAGSRETQYF